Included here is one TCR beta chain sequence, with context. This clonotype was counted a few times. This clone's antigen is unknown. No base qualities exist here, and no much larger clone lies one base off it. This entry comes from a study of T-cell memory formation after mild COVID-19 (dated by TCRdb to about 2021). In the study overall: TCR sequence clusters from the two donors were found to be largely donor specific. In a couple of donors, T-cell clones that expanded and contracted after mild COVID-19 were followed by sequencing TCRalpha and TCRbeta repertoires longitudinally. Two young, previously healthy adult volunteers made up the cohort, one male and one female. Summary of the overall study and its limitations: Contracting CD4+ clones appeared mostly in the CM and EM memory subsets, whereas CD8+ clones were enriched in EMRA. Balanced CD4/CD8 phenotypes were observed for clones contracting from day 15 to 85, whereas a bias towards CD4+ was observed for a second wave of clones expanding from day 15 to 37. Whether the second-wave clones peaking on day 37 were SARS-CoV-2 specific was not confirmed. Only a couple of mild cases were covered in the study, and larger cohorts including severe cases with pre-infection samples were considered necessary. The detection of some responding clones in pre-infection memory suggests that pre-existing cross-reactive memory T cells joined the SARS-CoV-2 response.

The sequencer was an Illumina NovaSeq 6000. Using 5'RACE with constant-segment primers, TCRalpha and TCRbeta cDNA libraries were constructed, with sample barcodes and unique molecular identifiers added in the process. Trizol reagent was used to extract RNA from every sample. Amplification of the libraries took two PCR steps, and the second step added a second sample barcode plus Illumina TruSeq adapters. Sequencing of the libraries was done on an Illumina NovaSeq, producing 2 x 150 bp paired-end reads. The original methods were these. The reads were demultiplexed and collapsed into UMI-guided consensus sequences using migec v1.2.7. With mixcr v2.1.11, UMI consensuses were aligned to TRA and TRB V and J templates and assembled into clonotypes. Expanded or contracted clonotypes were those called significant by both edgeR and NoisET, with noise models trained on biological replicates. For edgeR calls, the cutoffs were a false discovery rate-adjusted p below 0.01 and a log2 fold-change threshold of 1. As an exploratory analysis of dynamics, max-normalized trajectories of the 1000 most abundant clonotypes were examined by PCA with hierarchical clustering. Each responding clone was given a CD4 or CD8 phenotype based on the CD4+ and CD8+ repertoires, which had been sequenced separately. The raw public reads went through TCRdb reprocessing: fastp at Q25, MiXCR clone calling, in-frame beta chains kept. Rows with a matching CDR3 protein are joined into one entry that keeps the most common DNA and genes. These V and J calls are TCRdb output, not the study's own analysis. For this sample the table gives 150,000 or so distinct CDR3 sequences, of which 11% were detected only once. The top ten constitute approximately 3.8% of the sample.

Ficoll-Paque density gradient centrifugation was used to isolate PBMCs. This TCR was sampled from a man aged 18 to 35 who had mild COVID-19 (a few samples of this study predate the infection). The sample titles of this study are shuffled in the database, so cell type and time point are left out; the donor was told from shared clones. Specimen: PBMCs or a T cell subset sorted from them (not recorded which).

The CDR3 has the sequence CASSLLWDGYTF. The DNA sequence is as follows: TGTGCCAGCAGCTTACTTTGGGATGGCTACACCTTC. In this chain, TRBV7-2 is recombined with TRBJ1-2, with no confidently assigned D gene. At the junction V is shortened by 2 bases and J by 6 bases, with 7 bases in between. Including the terminal cysteine and phenylalanine, the CDR3 comprises 12 residues. The sequence is cut down to CDR3 DNA, 36 bases in frame from base 1. The germline V gene specifies SGHTA as CDR1 and FQGNSA as CDR2. The CDR3, completed at both ends by the reference TRBV7-2 and TRBJ1-2 genes, gives the full variable domain GAGVSQSPSNKVTEKGKDVELRCDPISGHTALYWYRQSLGQGLEFLIYFQGNSAPDKSGLPSDRFSAERTGGSVSTLTIQRTQQEDSAVYLCASSLLWDGYTFGSGTRLTVV.